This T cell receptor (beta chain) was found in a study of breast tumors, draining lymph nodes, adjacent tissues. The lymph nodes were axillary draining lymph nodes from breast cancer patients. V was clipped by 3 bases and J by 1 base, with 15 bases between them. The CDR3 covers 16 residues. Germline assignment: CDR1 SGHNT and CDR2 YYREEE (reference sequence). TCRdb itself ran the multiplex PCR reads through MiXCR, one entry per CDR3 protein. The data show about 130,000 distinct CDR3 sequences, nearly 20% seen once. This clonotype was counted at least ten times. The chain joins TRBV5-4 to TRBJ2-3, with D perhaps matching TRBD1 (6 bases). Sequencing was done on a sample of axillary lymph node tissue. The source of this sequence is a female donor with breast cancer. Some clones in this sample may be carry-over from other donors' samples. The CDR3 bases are TGTGCCAGCAGCTCAAAGGTGGGGGCCGGCACAGATACGCAGTATTTT. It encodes CASSSKVGAGTDTQYF.